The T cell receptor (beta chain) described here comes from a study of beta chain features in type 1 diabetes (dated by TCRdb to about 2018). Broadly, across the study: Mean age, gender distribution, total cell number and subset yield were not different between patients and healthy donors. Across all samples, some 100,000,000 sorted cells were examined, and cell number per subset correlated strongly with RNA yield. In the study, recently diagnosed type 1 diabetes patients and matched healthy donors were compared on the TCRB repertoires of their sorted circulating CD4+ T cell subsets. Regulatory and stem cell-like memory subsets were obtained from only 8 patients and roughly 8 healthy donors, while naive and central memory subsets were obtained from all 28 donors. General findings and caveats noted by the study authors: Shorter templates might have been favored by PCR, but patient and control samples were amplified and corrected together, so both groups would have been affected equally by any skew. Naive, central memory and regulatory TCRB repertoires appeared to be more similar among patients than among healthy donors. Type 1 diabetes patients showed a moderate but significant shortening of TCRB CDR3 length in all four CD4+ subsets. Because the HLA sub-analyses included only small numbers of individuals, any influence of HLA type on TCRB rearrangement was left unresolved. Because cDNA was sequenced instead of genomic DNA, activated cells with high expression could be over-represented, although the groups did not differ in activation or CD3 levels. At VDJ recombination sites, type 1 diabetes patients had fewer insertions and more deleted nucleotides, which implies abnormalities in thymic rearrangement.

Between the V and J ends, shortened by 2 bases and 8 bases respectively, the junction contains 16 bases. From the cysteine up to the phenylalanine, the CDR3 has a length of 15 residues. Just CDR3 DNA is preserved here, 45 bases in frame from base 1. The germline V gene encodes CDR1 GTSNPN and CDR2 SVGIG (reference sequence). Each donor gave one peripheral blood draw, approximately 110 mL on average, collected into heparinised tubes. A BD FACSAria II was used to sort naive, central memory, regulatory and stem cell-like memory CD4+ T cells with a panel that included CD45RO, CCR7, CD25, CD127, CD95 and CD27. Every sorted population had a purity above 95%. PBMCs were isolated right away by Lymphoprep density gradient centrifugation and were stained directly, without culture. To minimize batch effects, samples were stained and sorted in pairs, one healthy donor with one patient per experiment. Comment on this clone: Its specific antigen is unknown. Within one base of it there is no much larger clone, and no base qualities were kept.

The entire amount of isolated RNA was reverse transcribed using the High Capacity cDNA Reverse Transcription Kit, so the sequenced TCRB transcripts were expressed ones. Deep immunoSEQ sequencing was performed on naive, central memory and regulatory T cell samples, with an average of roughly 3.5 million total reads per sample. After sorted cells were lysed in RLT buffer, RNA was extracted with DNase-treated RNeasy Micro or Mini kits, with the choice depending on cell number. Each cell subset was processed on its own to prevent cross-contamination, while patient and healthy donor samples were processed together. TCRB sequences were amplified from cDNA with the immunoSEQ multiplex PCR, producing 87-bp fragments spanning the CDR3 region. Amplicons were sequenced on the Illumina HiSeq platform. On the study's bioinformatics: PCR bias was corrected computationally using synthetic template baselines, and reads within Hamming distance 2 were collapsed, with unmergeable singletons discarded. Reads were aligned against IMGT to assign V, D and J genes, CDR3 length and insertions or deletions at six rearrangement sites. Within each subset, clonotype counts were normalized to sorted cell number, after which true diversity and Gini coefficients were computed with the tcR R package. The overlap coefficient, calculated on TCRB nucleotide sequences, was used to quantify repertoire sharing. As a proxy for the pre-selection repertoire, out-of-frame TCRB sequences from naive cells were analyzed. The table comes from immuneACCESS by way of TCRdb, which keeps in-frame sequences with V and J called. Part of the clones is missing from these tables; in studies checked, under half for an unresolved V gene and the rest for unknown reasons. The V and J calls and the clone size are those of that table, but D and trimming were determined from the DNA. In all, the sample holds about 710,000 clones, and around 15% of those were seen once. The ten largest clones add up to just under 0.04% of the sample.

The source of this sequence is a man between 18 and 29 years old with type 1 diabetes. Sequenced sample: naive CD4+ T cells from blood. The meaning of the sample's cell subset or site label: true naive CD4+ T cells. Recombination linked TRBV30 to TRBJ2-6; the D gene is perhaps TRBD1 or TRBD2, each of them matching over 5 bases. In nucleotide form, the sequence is TGTGCCTGGAGTACCCGTGGGGGAGTTCCCAACGTCCTGACTTTC. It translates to CAWSTRGGVPNVLTF. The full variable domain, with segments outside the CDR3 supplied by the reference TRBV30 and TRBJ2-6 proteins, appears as SQTIHQWPATLVQPVGSPLSLECTVEGTSNPNLYWYRQAAGRGLQLLFYSVGIGQISSEVPQNLSASRPQDRQFILSSKKLLLSDSGFYLCAWSTRGGVPNVLTFGAGSRLTVL.